This T cell receptor (beta chain) was sequenced during a study of a mutant IDH1 vaccine in newly diagnosed glioma. Turning to the study itself: Vaccines were first given 4-6 weeks after radiotherapy alone, or with temozolomide cycles. Most had both radiotherapy and temozolomide beforehand; others had only one.

A note on this clone: The target antigen is unknown.

The CDR3 covers 17 residues. With 7 bases removed from V and 2 bases from J, the gap between germline ends came to 24 bases. Per germline, CDR1 SGHRS and CDR2 YFSETQ. The table came from immunoSEQ multiplex PCR; TCRdb's copy has only in-frame clones and leaves some out. The profile covers 56,000 or so clones, with roughly 73% appearing a single time and 1.8% taken by the ten largest. Time point noted: week 5, during vaccination. Every vaccination contained 300 ug of the mutant IDH1 20-mer peptide and was paired with topical imiquimod. Whole-study results and caveats: Patients mounted vaccine-induced immune responses in 93.3% of cases.

The sequenced sample was PBMCs, obtained from a glioma patient whose treatment included an IDH1 peptide vaccine. This receptor was identified in a woman in her forties with glioma. The gene calls are TRBV5-1 and TRBJ1-1; D not resolved. The CDR3 DNA sequence: TGCGCCAGCCGGCGGGTGGGCATGTCCTACGATAACACTGAAGCTTTCTTT. Protein product: CASRRVGMSYDNTEAFF.